This TCR beta chain was recorded in a study of CD8 T cells in ankylosing spondylitis. Overall study results and limits: As reported, disease-linked clones showed significant enrichment in matched ankylosing spondylitis synovial fluid. Reactive arthritis synovial fluid and blood were previously reported to contain some motif variants.

At least ten counts were recorded for this clonotype. Its antigen is not known. As the method for making TCR beta libraries, quantitative 5'-RACE with molecular barcodes was used. A single record per CDR3 protein comes from TCRdb applying MiXCR to the 5' RACE reads. This table holds 200,000 or so distinct CDR3 sequences, roughly 13% found once. V lost 1 base and J lost 3, with 7 bases in between. Germline CDR1 MNHEY, CDR2 SVGEGT. CDR3 length equals 13 residues. The origin of this receptor is a female donor with ankylosing spondylitis or in good health (not recorded which). The chain is built from TRBV6-2 or TRBV6-3 and TRBJ2-7, with D hard to call. Sequencing was carried out using blood, either unsorted or a sorted T cell fraction (not recorded which). This chain's CDR3 is CASSYLSHYEQYF. The CDR3 region has the DNA TGTGCCAGCAGTTACTTATCCCACTACGAGCAGTACTTC.